This T cell receptor beta chain was sequenced in a study of T cells in tumors after PD-1 blockade. About the research overall: Mean per blood sample: about 110,000 templates (about 24,000-260,000), 36,536 unique clonotypes. The study, taken as a whole, reports: Peripheral recruitment is suggested, as some novel exhausted tumor clones were in pre-treatment blood.

The germline CDR1 and CDR2 sequences are LGHNA and YNFKEQ. CDR3 length: 13 amino acids. V was cut by 1 base and J by 6 bases, with 4 bases left in between. Sequencing used immunoSEQ multiplex PCR; TCRdb keeps in-frame clones, though not all of them. The top ten hold 8.5% to 9% of the sample, which has tens of thousands of clones, more than 60% seen once. Notes on this clone: What it recognizes is unknown.

The sequenced sample was PBMCs, obtained before anti-PD-1 therapy. This rearrangement joins TRBV4-2 to TRBJ1-6, with unresolved D. The receptor was isolated from a human donor with advanced basal cell or squamous cell carcinoma (not recorded which). The CDR3 is CASSQVSNSPLHF. The CDR3 DNA reads TGTGCCAGCAGCCAAGTGTCTAATTCACCCCTCCACTTT.